The 13 T cell receptor beta chains given below trace back to one sample, sequenced in a study of shared clonotypes between healthy human individuals. CD45RO-negative CD8 cells positively selected for CCR7 made up the naive population, which excluded terminally differentiated effector memory CD45RA+ cells. Assay used: immunoSEQ multiplex PCR; TCRdb lists only in-frame clones, some missing. The sample consists of approximately 600,000 clones, approximately 96% of them appearing once. The sequenced sample was naive CD8+ T cells sorted from blood. Every receptor here comes from a woman in her 30s in good health.

The chain uses TRBV19 and TRBJ2-7, with TRBD2 matching 7 bases. The V and J ends lost 5 bases and 7 bases, in that order; junction bases with no gene match: 14. Germline V gene sequence: CDR1 LNHDA, CDR2 SQIVND (reference sequence). This CDR3 contains 15 residues. CDR3 in DNA: TGTGCCAGTAGTTTGTCTAGCGGAAGAAGGTGGGAGCAGTACTTC. Amino acids: CASSLSSGRRWEQYF.

This clone was seen a single time. The V and J genes are TRBV14 and TRBJ2-5; weak D call: TRBD1 (6 bases). CDR3 length: 15 amino acids. Germline V gene lookup returns CDR1 SGHDN and CDR2 FVKESK. Trimming shortened V by 4 bases and J by 2 bases, and 14 bases separated the two germline ends. In nucleotides, the CDR3 is TGTGCCAGCAGCCCCTTTGGGCAGGGGCAAGAGACCCAGTACTTC. As protein: CASSPFGQGQETQYF.

The chain uses TRBV5-4 and TRBJ2-3; 7 positions match TRBD1. Germline V lookup: CDR1 SGHNT, CDR2 YYREEE (reference sequence). This CDR3 spans 14 amino acids. Trimming took 5 bases from V and 0 from J; bases not matched to a gene: 3. In DNA, the CDR3 is TGTGCCAGCAGACAACAGGGGAGCACAGATACGCAGTATTTT. It specifies CASRQQGSTDTQYF. Full variable domain (missing parts from reference TRBV5-4 and TRBJ2-3): ETGVTQSPTHLIKTRGQQVTLRCSSQSGHNTVSWYQQALGQGPQFIFQYYREEENGRGNFPPRFSGLQFPNYSSELNVNALELDDSALYLCASRQQGSTDTQYFGPGTRLTVL.

The CDR3 sequence is CASSLRAFSYEQYF. The CDR3 DNA reads TGTGCCAGCAGCTTACGCGCCTTTAGTTACGAGCAGTACTTC. The rearrangement links TRBV7-6 to TRBJ2-7; no reliable D call. V gave up 2 bases and J gave up 4 bases, with 12 bases separating them. Germline lookup yields CDR1 SGHVS and CDR2 FNYEAQ. This CDR3 spans 14 amino acids.

The J gene is TRBJ2-7, the V gene TRBV28, with D possibly being TRBD2 (7 bases). V dropped 5 bases and J dropped 7 bases, with 15 bases sitting between them. Germline V lookup: CDR1 MDHEN, CDR2 SYDVKM. CDR3 length equals 13 residues. The CDR3 sequence is CASSTGGLGEQYF. Written as DNA, the CDR3 is TGTGCCAGCAGTACGGGGGGCTTAGGGGAGCAGTACTTC.

This rearrangement joins TRBV10-3 to TRBJ2-1, with D hard to call. The ends were cut back, 0 bases at V and 0 bases at J, with 15 bases in the middle. Germline-derived CDR1 and CDR2 are ENHRY and SYGVKD. This CDR3 is built from 18 residues. The CDR3 loop reads CAISESVRQASSYNEQFF. CDR3 DNA sequence: TGTGCCATCAGTGAGTCGGTGAGGCAGGCGAGCTCCTACAATGAGCAGTTCTTC.

The rearrangement joins TRBV28 to TRBJ2-4; unclear D gene. The CDR3 sequence is 16 residues long. The ends were cut back, 1 base at V and 1 base at J, with 11 bases in the middle. Germline V lookup: CDR1 MDHEN, CDR2 SYDVKM. DNA for the CDR3: TGTGCCAGCAGTTTATTGTCGGTGGGTGCCAAAAACATTCAGTACTTC. This sequence encodes CASSLLSVGAKNIQYF.

The J gene is TRBJ2-5, the V gene TRBV7-6; D is unresolved. Germline V lookup: CDR1 SGHVS, CDR2 FNYEAQ. V was trimmed by 3 bases and J by 1 base, leaving 0 bases between them. The length of the CDR3 is 11 residues. The CDR3 spells CASSFQETQYF. In nucleotides, the CDR3 is TGTGCCAGCAGCTTCCAAGAGACCCAGTACTTC.

The chain recombines TRBV5-4 with TRBJ2-7; 12 nucleotides agree with TRBD2. V shed 2 bases, J shed 2 bases, and the junction held 8 bases outside the gene matches. Germline V CDR1 and CDR2: SGHNT, YYREEE (reference sequence). The CDR3 has 17 residues. The CDR3 DNA follows: TGTGCCAGCAGCTTTTCTAGCGGGAGGGGTAGGGCCTACGAGCAGTACTTC. The encoded protein is CASSFSSGRGRAYEQYF.

This clone appeared once. The chain employs TRBV6-6 and TRBJ2-7, with 9 bases matching TRBD2. V shed 2 bases and J 2 bases; nucleotides not matched to a gene: 4. The germline CDR1 and CDR2 sequences are MNHNY and SVGAGI (reference sequence). CDR3 length: 15 amino acids. DNA for the CDR3: TGTGCCAGCAGTTACAGTAGCGGGGGCCCCTACGAGCAGTACTTC. Translation: CASSYSSGGPYEQYF.

The DNA for the CDR3 is TGTGCCAGCAGTGACGAGGGGGCTTATAATTCACCCCTCCACTTT. Protein sequence: CASSDEGAYNSPLHF. This chain uses TRBV2 with TRBJ1-6; TRBD1 matches at 7 bases. There are 15 residues in the CDR3. J was trimmed by 4 bases and V by 3 bases; bases with no gene match: 3. From germline, CDR1 is SNHLY and CDR2 FYNNEI.

The V and J genes are TRBV7-7 and TRBJ2-5; 8 nucleotides line up with TRBD1. V dropped 3 bases and J dropped 4; count of bases not matched to a gene: 13. The CDR3 sequence is 17 residues long. Germline lookup yields CDR1 SSHAT and CDR2 FNYEAQ (reference sequence). The CDR3 spells CASSFSPRTGRGETQYF. The DNA for the CDR3 is TGTGCCAGCAGCTTCTCTCCGCGGACAGGGCGGGGAGAGACCCAGTACTTC.

This chain links TRBV20-1 with TRBJ2-1; no clear D gene. Deletions cut 6 bases from V and 10 bases from J, with 13 bases between. CDR3 length: 11 residues. From germline, CDR1 is DFQATT and CDR2 SNEGSKA (reference sequence). The CDR3 coding sequence is TGCAGTGCCCCAGACGGCGGCGAGCAGTTCTTC. Translated: CSAPDGGEQFF.